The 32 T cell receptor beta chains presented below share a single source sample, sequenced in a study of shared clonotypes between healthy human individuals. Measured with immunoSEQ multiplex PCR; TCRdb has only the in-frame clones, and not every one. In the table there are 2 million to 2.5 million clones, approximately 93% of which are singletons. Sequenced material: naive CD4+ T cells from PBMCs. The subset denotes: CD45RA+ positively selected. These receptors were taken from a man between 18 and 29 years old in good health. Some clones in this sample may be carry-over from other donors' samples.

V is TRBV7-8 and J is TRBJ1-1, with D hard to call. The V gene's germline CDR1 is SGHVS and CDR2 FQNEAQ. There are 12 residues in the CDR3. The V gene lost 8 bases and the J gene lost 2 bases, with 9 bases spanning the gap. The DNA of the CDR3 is TGTGCCAGCCGAAATCCAAACACTGAAGCTTTCTTT. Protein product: CASRNPNTEAFF.

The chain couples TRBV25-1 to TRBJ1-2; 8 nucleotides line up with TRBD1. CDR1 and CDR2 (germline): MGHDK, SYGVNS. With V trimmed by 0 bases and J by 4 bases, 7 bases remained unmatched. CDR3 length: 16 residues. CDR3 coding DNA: TGTGCCAGCAGTGAATACCGACAGGGGCGGATCTATGGCTACACCTTC. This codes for CASSEYRQGRIYGYTF.

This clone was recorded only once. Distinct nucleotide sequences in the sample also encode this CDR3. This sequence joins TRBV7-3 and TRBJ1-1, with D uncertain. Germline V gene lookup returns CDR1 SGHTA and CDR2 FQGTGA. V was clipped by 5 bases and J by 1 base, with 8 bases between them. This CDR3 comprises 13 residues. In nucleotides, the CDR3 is TGTGCCAGCAGCAGGATCCCGAACACTGAAGCTTTCTTT. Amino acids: CASSRIPNTEAFF.

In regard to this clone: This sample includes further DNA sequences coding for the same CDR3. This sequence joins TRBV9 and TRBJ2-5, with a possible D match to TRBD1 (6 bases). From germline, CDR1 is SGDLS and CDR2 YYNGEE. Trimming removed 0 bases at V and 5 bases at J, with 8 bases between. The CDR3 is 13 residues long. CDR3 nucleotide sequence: TGTGCCAGCAGCGTAGACAGGGCTGAGACCCAGTACTTC. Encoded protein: CASSVDRAETQYF. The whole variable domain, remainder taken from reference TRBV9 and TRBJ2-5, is DSGVTQTPKHLITATGQRVTLRCSPRSGDLSVYWYQQSLDQGLQFLIQYYNGEERAKGNILERFSAQQFPDLHSELNLSSLELGDSALYFCASSVDRAETQYFGPGTRLLVL.

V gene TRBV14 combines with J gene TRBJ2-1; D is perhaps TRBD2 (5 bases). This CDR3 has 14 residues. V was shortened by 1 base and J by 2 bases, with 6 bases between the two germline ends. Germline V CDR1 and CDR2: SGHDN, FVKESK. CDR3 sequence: CASSQAGAYNEQFF. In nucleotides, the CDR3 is TGTGCCAGCAGCCAAGCCGGGGCCTACAATGAGCAGTTCTTC. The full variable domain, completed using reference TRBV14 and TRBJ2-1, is EAGVTQFPSHSVIEKGQTVTLRCDPISGHDNLYWYRRVMGKEIKFLLHFVKESKQDESGMPNNRFLAERTGGTYSTLKVQPAELEDSGVYFCASSQAGAYNEQFFGPGTRLTVL.

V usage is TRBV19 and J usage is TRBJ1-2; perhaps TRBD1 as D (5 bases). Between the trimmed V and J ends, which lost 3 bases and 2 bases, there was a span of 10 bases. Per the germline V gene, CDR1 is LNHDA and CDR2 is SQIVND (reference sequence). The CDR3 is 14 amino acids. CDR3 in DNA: TGTGCCAGTAGTATTGCAGGGAAGAACTATGGCTACACCTTC. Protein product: CASSIAGKNYGYTF.

DNA of the CDR3: TGTGCCAGCAGTTTAGATACAGGTGCAACTAATGAAAAACTGTTTTTT. This sequence encodes CASSLDTGATNEKLFF. This chain connects TRBV28 to TRBJ1-4; TRBD1 is a possible D gene (5 bases). Germline V gene lookup returns CDR1 MDHEN and CDR2 SYDVKM. Trimming left V 2 bases short and J 0 bases short, with 10 bases between. This CDR3 has 16 amino acids.

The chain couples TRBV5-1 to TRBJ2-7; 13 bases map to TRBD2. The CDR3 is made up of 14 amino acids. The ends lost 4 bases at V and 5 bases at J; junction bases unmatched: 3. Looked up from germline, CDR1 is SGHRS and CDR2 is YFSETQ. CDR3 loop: CASSGGLAGNEQYF. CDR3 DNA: TGCGCCAGCAGCGGGGGACTAGCGGGAAACGAGCAGTACTTC. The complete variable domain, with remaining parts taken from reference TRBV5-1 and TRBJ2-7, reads KAGVTQTPRYLIKTRGQQVTLSCSPISGHRSVSWYQQTPGQGLQFLFEYFSETQRNKGNFPGRFSGRQFSNSRSEMNVSTLELGDSALYLCASSGGLAGNEQYFGPGTRLTVT.

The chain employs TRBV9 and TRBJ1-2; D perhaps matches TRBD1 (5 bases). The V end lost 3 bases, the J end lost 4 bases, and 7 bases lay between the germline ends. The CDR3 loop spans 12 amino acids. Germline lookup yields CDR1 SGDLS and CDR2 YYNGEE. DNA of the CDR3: TGTGCCAGCAGCGCCGACAGCTATGGCTACACCTTC. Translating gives CASSADSYGYTF.

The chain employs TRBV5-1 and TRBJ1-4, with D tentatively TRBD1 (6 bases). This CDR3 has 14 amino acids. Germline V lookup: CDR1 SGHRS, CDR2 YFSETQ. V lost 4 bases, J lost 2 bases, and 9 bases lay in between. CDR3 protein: CASSVGQTNEKLFF. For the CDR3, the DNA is TGCGCCAGCAGCGTTGGACAGACTAATGAAAAACTGTTTTTT.

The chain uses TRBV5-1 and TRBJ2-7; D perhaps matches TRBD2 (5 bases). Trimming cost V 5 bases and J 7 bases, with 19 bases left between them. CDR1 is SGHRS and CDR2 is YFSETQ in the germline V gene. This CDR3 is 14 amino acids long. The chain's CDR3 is CASRGLQSSGEQYF. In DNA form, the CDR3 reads TGCGCCAGCAGGGGTTTACAGAGTTCGGGGGAGCAGTACTTC.

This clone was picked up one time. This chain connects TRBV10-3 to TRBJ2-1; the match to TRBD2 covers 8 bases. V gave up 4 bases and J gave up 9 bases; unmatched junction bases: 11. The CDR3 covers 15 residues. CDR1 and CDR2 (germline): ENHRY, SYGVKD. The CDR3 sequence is CAISARGTRNGEQFF. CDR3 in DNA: TGTGCCATCAGTGCGCGGGGGACTAGGAACGGTGAGCAGTTCTTC.

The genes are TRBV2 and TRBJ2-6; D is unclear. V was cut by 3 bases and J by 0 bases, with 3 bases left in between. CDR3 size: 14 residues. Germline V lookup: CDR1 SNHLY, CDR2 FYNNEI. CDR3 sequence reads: CASSDLSGANVLTF. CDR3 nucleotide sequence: TGTGCCAGCAGTGACCTCTCTGGGGCCAACGTCCTGACTTTC.

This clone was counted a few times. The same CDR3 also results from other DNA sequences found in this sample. The CDR3 DNA sequence: TGCGCCAGCAGCTTGGGGGGTCCCTACGAGCAGTACTTC. As protein: CASSLGGPYEQYF. V gene TRBV5-1 combines with J gene TRBJ2-7, with unresolved D. Germline lookup yields CDR1 SGHRS and CDR2 YFSETQ. This CDR3 is 13 amino acids long. V was shortened by 0 bases and J by 2 bases, with 6 bases between the two germline ends.

The CDR3 is CASSSWGLAGGGETQYF. The CDR3 nucleotides read TGTGCCAGCAGCAGTTGGGGACTAGCGGGAGGAGGTGAGACCCAGTACTTC. The chain is built from TRBV11-2 and TRBJ2-5, with 15 bases lining up with TRBD2. The V and J ends lost 5 bases and 5 bases, in that order; junction bases with no gene match: 9. Looked up from germline, CDR1 is SGHAT and CDR2 is FQNNGV. The length of the CDR3 is 17 residues.

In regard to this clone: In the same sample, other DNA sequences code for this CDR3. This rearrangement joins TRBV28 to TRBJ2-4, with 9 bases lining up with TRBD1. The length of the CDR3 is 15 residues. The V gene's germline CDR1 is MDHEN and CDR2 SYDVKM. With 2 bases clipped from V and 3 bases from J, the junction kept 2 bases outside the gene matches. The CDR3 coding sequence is TGTGCCAGCAGTTTACCGGGACAGGGCAAAAACATTCAGTACTTC. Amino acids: CASSLPGQGKNIQYF.

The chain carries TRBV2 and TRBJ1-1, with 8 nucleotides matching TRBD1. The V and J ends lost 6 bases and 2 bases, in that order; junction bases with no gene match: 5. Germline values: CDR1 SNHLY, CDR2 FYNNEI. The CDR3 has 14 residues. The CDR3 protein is CASRFDRGNTEAFF. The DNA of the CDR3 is TGTGCCAGCAGGTTTGACAGGGGAAACACTGAAGCTTTCTTT.

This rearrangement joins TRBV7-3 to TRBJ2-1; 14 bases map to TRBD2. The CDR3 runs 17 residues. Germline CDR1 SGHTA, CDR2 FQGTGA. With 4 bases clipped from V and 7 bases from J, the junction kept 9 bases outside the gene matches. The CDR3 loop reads CASSSAPGLAGANEQFF. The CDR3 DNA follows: TGTGCCAGCAGCTCAGCACCGGGACTAGCGGGAGCAAATGAGCAGTTCTTC. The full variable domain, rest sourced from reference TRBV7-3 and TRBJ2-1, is GAGVSQTPSNKVTEKGKYVELRCDPISGHTALYWYRQSLGQGPEFLIYFQGTGAADDSGLPNDRFFAVRPEGSVSTLKIQRTERGDSAVYLCASSSAPGLAGANEQFFGPGTRLTVL.

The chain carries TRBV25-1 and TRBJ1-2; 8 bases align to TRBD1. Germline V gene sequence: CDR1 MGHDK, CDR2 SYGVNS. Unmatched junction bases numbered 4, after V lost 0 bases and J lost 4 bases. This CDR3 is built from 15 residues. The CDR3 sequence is CASSEYPGGGYGYTF. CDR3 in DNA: TGTGCCAGCAGTGAATACCCAGGGGGCGGCTATGGCTACACCTTC.

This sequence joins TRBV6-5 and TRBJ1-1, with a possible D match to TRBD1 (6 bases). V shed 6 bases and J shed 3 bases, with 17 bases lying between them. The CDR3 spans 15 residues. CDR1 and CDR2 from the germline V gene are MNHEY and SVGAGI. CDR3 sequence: CASSRYRVGDTEAFF. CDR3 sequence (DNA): TGTGCCAGCAGCAGATACAGGGTCGGTGACACTGAAGCTTTCTTT.

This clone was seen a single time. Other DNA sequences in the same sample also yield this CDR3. The DNA of the CDR3 is TGCGCCAGCAGCTTGGTACCGGCCAATTATGGCTACACCTTC. Translation gives CASSLVPANYGYTF. This chain connects TRBV5-1 to TRBJ1-2, with D unclear. This CDR3 contains 14 residues. From germline, CDR1 is SGHRS and CDR2 YFSETQ. The V and J ends lost 0 bases and 5 bases respectively, with 11 bases between them.

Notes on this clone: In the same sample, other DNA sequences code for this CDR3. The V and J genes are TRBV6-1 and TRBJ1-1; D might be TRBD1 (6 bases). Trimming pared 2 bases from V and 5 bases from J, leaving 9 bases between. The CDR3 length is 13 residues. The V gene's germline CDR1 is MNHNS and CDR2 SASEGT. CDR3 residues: CASSERGGTEAFF. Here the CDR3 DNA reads TGTGCCAGCAGTGAAAGGGGGGGGACTGAAGCTTTCTTT.

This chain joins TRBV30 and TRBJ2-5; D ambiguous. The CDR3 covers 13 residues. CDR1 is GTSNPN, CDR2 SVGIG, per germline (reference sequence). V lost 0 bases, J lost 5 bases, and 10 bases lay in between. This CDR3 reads CAWSVGSGETQYF. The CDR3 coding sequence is TGTGCCTGGAGTGTAGGTTCTGGGGAGACCCAGTACTTC.

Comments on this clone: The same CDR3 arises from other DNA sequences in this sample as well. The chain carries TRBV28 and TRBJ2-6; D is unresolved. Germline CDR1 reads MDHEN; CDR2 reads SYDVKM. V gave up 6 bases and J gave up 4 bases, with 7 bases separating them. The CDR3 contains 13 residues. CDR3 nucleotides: TGTGCCAGCAGCTCCACGGGGGCCAACGTCCTGACTTTC. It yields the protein CASSSTGANVLTF.

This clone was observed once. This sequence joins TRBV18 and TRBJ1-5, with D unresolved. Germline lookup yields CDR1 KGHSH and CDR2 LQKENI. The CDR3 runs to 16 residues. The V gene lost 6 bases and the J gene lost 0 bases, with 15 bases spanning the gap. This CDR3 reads CASSNMASNSNQPQHF. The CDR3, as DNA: TGTGCCAGCTCCAACATGGCCAGCAATAGCAATCAGCCCCAGCATTTT.

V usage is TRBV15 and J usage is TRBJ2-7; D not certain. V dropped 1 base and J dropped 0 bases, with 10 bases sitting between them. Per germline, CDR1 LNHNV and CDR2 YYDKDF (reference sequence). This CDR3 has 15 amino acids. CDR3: CATSRGPRSSYEQYF. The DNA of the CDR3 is TGTGCCACCAGCAGAGGCCCGAGGAGCTCCTACGAGCAGTACTTC.

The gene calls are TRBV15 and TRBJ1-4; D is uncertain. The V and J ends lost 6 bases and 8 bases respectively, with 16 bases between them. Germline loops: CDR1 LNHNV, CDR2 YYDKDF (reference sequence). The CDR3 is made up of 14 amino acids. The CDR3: CATSREVREEKLFF. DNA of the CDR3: TGTGCCACCAGTCGGGAGGTGCGTGAGGAAAAACTGTTTTTT.

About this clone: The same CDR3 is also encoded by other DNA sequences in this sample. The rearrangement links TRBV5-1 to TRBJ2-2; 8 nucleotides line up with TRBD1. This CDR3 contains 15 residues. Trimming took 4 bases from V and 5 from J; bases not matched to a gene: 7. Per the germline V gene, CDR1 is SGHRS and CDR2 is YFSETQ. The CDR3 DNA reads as TGCGCCAGCAGCCCCCAGGGGGCCGGGACCGGGGAGCTGTTTTTT. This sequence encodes CASSPQGAGTGELFF.

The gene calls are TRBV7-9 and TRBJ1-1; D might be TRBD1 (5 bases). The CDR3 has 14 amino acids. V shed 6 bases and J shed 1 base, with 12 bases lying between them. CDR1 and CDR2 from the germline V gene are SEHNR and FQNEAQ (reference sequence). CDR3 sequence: CASSFGATNTEAFF. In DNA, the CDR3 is TGTGCCAGCAGTTTCGGGGCCACGAACACTGAAGCTTTCTTT. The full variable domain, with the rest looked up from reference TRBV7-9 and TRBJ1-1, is DTGVSQNPRHKITKRGQNVTFRCDPISEHNRLYWYRQTLGQGPEFLTYFQNEAQLEKSRLLSDRFSAERPKGSFSTLEIQRTEQGDSAMYLCASSFGATNTEAFFGQGTRLTVV.

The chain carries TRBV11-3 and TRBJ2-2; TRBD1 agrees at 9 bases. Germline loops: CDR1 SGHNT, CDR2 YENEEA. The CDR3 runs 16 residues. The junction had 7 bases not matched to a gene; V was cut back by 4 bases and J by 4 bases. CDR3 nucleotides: TGTGCCAGCAGCTCAGGGACAGGGAGTATCACCGGGGAGCTGTTTTTT. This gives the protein CASSSGTGSITGELFF.

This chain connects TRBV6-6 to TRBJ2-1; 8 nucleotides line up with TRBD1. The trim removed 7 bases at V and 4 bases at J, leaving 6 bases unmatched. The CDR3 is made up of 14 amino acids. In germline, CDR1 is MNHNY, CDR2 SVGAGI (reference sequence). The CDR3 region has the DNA TGTGCCAGCACCCCGGGACAGGCATACAATGAGCAGTTCTTC. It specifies CASTPGQAYNEQFF.

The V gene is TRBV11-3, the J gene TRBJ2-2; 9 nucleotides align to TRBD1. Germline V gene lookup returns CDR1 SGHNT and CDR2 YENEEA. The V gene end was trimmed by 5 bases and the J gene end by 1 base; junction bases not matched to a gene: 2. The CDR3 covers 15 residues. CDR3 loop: CASSQGQGNTGELFF. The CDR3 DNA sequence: TGTGCCAGCAGCCAGGGACAGGGGAACACCGGGGAGCTGTTTTTT.